This TCR beta chain came from a study of Ad26.COV2.S vaccination and SARS-CoV-2 variants. At the level of the study: Ad26.COV2.S, an intramuscular injection, was given once or twice 56 days apart.

Specified treatment: roughly 19 received Ad26.COV2.S at low or high dose, single or two shots; five or six received placebo; per-sample allocation not given. Specimen acquisition occurred on day 63 following the initial vaccine or placebo injection. Profiling relied on immunoSEQ multiplex PCR, and the TCRdb table lists in-frame clones only, not all of them. The data show about 400,000 clones, 70% to 90% seen once. This sample comprised peripheral blood, obtained in a trial of Ad26.COV2.S vaccine versus placebo. This TCR was sampled from a person aged 18-65 years who received the Ad26.COV2.S COVID-19 vaccine or a placebo.

CDR3 nucleotide sequence: TGCGCCAGCAGCTTGCCTAGCGGGATGGTAACAGATACGCAGTATTTT. It encodes CASSLPSGMVTDTQYF. The chain links TRBV5-1 to TRBJ2-3; 9 bases map to TRBD2. Germline V gene data show CDR1 as SGHRS and CDR2 as YFSETQ. The J segment lost 3 bases and the V segment lost 1 base, leaving 6 bases of the junction unmatched. This CDR3 contains 16 residues.